Listed below are T cell receptor beta chains from one sample, sequenced in a study of T cells in localized non-small cell lung cancer. The table came from immunoSEQ multiplex PCR; TCRdb's copy has only in-frame clones and leaves some out. The data contain roughly 58,000 clones, 80% to 90% of them singletons. Source: PBMCs, taken before any cancer treatment. The source of these receptors is a man aged 40-75 years with stage II lung adenocarcinoma. Each CDR3 is given with its conserved first and last residue. Each record gives: D gene, J gene, clone size, V gene, CDR3 protein, CDR3 DNA. D genes are given only for firm matches. Clone size is shown for a subset of rows, as once, few, many or a class of expanded clone.

TRBD1 TRBJ2-2 NA TRBV7-2 CASRPDRATGELFF TGTGCCAGCAGACCCGACAGGGCCACCGGGGAGCTGTTTTTT
NA TRBJ2-2 NA TRBV6-5 CASSYDGWGNTGELFF TGTGCCAGCAGTTACGACGGGTGGGGGAACACCGGGGAGCTGTTTTTT
NA TRBJ1-3 NA TRBV7-2 CASSQGPGTPIYF TGTGCCAGCAGCCAGGGCCCGGGAACCCCCATATATTTT
TRBD2 TRBJ2-1 NA TRBV6-5 CASRPGTINEQFF TGTGCCAGCCGCCCTGGGACTATAAATGAGCAGTTCTTC
NA TRBJ1-2 NA TRBV9 CASSVGQQANYGYTF TGTGCCAGCAGCGTTGGGCAGCAAGCTAACTATGGCTACACCTTC
NA TRBJ2-7 NA TRBV11-3 CASSFPLGFTYEQYF TGTGCCAGCAGCTTCCCTCTGGGCTTTACCTACGAGCAGTACTTC
NA TRBJ1-5 NA TRBV11-2 CASSLFGAPNQPQHF TGTGCCAGCAGTCTGTTCGGGGCCCCGAATCAGCCCCAGCATTTT
NA TRBJ2-1 NA TRBV21-1 CASSKALAGSQQFF TGTGCCAGCAGCAAAGCTCTCGCGGGGAGTCAGCAGTTCTTC
NA TRBJ2-2 NA TRBV30 CAWGQSSGELFF TGTGCCTGGGGACAATCGTCCGGGGAGCTGTTTTTT
TRBD1 TRBJ1-2 NA TRBV30 CAWSSGTDYGYTF TGTGCCTGGAGTTCCGGGACAGACTATGGCTACACCTTC
NA TRBJ2-1 once TRBV10-3 CAISPVAEGANEQFF TGTGCCATCAGTCCTGTAGCCGAAGGGGCCAATGAGCAGTTCTTC
NA TRBJ2-7 NA TRBV7-2 CASSISTGSYEQYF TGTGCCAGCAGCATTTCGACAGGCTCCTACGAGCAGTACTTC
NA TRBJ2-3 NA TRBV5-6 CASSLAADIPQDTQYF TGTGCCAGCAGCTTGGCCGCGGACATACCTCAGGATACGCAGTATTTT
NA TRBJ2-7 NA TRBV19 CASSISWQGGEQYF TGTGCCAGTAGTATATCCTGGCAGGGAGGCGAGCAGTACTTC
NA TRBJ1-2 NA TRBV6-5 CASSSPTTDPGYTF TGTGCCAGCAGTTCCCCAACGACAGACCCTGGCTACACCTTC
NA TRBJ2-7 NA TRBV12-5 CASGWGDEQYF TGTGCTAGTGGTTGGGGGGACGAGCAGTACTTC
NA TRBJ2-3 NA TRBV18 CASSLGSDTQYF TGTGCCAGCTCGCTCGGCTCGGATACGCAGTATTTT
TRBD2 TRBJ2-3 NA TRBV6-5 CASSYSTSGRDTQYF TGTGCCAGCAGTTACTCGACTAGCGGGAGGGATACGCAGTATTTT
NA TRBJ2-5 NA TRBV5-3 CARSLVYRQVQQFQETQYF TGTGCCAGAAGCTTAGTGTATAGACAGGTCCAACAATTCCAAGAGACCCAGTACTTC